This TCR beta chain is drawn from a study of T-cell memory formation after mild COVID-19. Background on the study: Across donors, TCR clusters were largely donor specific.

Each CDR3 protein is one row after TCRdb ran MiXCR on the 5' RACE reads. The sample holds just over 400,000 distinct CDR3 sequences, around a quarter seen once. As regards this clonotype: The target antigen is unknown.

Germline CDR1 SEHNR, CDR2 FQNEAQ (reference sequence). The CDR3 totals 14 residues. Trimming cost V 5 bases and J 9 bases; bases outside gene matches: 10. Study-level points and caveats: A balance of CD4 and CD8 characterized clones contracting day 15 to 85, whereas later expanders leaned CD4+.

The TCR originated in an adult woman who had mild COVID-19 (a few samples of this study predate the infection). Cell type and time point are not known. The chain carries TRBV7-9 and TRBJ2-1; 7 bases agree with TRBD2. Sequenced: PBMCs or a T cell subset sorted from them (not recorded which). The CDR3 sequence is CASSTRLREGEQFF. As DNA, the CDR3 is TGTGCCAGCAGCACGCGATTAAGGGAGGGTGAGCAGTTCTTC.